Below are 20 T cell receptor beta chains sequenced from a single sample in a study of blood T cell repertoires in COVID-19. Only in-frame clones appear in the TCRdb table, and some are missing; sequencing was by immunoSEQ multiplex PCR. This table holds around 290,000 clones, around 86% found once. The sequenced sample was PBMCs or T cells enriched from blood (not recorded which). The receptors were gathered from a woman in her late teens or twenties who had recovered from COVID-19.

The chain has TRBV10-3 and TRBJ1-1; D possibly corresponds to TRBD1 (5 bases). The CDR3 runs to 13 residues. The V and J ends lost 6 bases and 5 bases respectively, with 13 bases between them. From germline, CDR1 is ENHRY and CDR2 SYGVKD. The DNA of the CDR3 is TGTGCCATCAGCGGTACAGGAGATACTGAAGCTTTCTTT. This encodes CAISGTGDTEAFF.

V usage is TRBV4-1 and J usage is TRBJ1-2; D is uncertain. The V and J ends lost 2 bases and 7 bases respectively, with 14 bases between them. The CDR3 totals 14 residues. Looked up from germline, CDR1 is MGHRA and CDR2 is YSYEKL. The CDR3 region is CASSQHTQTIGYTF. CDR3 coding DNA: TGCGCCAGCAGCCAACACACCCAGACAATTGGCTACACCTTC.

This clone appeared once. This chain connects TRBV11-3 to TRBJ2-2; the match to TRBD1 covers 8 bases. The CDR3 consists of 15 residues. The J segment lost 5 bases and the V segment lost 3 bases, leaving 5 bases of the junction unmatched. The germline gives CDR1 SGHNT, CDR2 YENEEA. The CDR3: CASSLETGATGELFF. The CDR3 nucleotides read TGTGCCAGCAGCTTGGAGACAGGGGCGACCGGGGAGCTGTTTTTT.

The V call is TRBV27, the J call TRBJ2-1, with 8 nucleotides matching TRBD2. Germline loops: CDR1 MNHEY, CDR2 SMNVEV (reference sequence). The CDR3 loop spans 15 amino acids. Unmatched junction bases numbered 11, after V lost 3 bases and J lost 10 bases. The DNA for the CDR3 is TGTGCCAGCAGTTTTGGACTAGCCGGTTCGGGGGAGCAGTTCTTC. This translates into CASSFGLAGSGEQFF.

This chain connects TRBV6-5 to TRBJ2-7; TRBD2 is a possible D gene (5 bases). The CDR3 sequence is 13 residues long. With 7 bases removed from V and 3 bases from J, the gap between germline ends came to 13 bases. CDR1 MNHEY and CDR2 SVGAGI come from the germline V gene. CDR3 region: CASTRVAGYEQYF. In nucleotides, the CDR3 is TGTGCCAGCACCCGAGTGGCGGGCTACGAGCAGTACTTC.

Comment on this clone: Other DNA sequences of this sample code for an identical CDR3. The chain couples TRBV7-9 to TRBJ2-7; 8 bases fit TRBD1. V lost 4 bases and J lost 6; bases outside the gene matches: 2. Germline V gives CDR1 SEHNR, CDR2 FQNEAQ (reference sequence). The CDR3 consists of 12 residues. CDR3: CASSSTGVEQYF. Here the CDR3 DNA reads TGTGCCAGCAGCTCGACAGGGGTCGAGCAGTACTTC.

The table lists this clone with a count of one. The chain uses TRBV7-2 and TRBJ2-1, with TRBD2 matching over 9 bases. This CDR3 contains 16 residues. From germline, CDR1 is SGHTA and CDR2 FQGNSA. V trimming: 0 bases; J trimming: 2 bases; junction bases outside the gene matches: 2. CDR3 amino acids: CASSLAGLATYNEQFF. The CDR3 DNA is TGTGCCAGCAGCTTAGCAGGACTAGCGACCTACAATGAGCAGTTCTTC.

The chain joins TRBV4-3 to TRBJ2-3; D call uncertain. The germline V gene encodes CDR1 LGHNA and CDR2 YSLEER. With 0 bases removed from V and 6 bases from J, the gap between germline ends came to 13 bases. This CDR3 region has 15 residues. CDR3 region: CASSQDVRSLDTQYF. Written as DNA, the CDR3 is TGCGCCAGCAGCCAAGATGTGCGCTCTCTTGATACGCAGTATTTT.

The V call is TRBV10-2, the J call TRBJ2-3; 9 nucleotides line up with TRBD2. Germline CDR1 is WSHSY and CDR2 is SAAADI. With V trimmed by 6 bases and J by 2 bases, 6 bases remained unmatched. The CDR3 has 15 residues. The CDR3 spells CASRLAGGLTDTQYF. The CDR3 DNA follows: TGCGCCAGCAGACTCGCGGGAGGGCTCACAGATACGCAGTATTTT.

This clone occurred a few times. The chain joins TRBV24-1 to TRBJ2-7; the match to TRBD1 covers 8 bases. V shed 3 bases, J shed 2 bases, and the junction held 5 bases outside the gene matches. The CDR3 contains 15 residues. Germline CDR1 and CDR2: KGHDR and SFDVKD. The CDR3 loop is CATSDRTGYPYEQYF. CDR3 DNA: TGTGCCACCAGTGATCGGACAGGGTACCCCTACGAGCAGTACTTC.

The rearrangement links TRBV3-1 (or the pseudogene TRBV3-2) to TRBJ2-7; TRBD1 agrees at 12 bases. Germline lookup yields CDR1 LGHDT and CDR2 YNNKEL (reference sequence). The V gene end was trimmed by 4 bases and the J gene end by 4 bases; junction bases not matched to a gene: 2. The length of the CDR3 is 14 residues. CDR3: CASSLGQGAYEQYF. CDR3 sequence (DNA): TGTGCCAGCAGCCTGGGACAGGGGGCTTACGAGCAGTACTTC.

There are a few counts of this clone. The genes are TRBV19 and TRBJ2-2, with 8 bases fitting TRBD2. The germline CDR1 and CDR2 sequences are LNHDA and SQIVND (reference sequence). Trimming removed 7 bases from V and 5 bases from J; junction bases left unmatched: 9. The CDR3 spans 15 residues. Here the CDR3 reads CASTEREFMTGELFF. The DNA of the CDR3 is TGTGCCAGTACAGAGCGGGAGTTCATGACCGGGGAGCTGTTTTTT.

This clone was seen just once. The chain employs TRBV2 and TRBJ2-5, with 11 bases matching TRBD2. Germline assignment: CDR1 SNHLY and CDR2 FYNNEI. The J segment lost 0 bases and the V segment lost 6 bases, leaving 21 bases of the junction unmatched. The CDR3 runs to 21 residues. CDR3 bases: TGTGCCAGCAGGTTGCTAACTATAGCGGGAGGGCCGGTTAAGTACCAAGAGACCCAGTACTTC. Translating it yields CASRLLTIAGGPVKYQETQYF.

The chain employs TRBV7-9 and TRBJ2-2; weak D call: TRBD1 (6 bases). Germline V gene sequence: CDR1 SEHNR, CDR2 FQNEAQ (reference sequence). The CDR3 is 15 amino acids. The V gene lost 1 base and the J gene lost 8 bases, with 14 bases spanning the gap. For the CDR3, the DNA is TGTGCCAGCAGCTTAGTTATCAGGGGTCCGGGGGAGCTGTTTTTT. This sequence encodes CASSLVIRGPGELFF.

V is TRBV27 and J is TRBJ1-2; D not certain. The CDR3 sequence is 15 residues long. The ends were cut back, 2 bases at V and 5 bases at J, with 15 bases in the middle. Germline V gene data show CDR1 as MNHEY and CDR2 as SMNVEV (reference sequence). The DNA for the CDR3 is TGTGCCAGCAGTTTAATTGGTGGCAGTCGATATGGCTACACCTTC. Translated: CASSLIGGSRYGYTF.

CDR3 loop: CASSHRTGGYYEQYF. The CDR3 DNA reads TGTGCCAGCAGCCATCGGACAGGGGGCTATTACGAGCAGTACTTC. The chain is built from TRBV14 and TRBJ2-7, with 11 bases fitting TRBD1. The CDR3 consists of 15 residues. V lost 3 bases and J lost 4; bases outside the gene matches: 5. The germline gives CDR1 SGHDN, CDR2 FVKESK. The complete variable domain, with remaining parts taken from reference TRBV14 and TRBJ2-7, reads EAGVTQFPSHSVIEKGQTVTLRCDPISGHDNLYWYRRVMGKEIKFLLHFVKESKQDESGMPNNRFLAERTGGTYSTLKVQPAELEDSGVYFCASSHRTGGYYEQYFGPGTRLTVT.

The CDR3 bases are TGTGCCAGCAATTCTTGGACAGGGGACTCTGGGGCCAACGTCCTGACTTTC. It is translated as CASNSWTGDSGANVLTF. The chain couples TRBV9 to TRBJ2-6; TRBD1 matches at 9 bases. V gave up 6 bases and J gave up 0 bases; unmatched junction bases: 7. Looked up from germline, CDR1 is SGDLS and CDR2 is YYNGEE. The CDR3 sequence is 17 residues long.

CDR3 coding DNA: TGTGCCAGCAGCGTAGCTTTGGGAGGGCCCCCCTACGAGCAGTACTTC. It specifies CASSVALGGPPYEQYF. V gene TRBV9 combines with J gene TRBJ2-7; TRBD2 aligns across 7 bases. Germline V gives CDR1 SGDLS, CDR2 YYNGEE. The CDR3 runs 16 residues. Trimming removed 0 bases from V and 2 bases from J; junction bases left unmatched: 8.

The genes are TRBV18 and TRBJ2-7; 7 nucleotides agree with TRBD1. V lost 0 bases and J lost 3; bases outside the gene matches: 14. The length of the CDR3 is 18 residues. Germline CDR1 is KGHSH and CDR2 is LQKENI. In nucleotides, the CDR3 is TGTGCCAGCTCACCACCGACAGGGTTCCGGGCGGAAGACTACGAGCAGTACTTC. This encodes CASSPPTGFRAEDYEQYF.

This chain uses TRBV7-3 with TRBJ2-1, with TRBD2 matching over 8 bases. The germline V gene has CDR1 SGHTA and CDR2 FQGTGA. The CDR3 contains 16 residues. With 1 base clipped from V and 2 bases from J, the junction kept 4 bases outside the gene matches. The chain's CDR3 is CASSLIAGRPYNEQFF. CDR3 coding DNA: TGTGCCAGCAGCTTAATAGCGGGACGACCCTACAATGAGCAGTTCTTC.